Detailed here is one T cell receptor beta chain. The table came from immunoSEQ multiplex PCR; TCRdb's copy has only in-frame clones and leaves some out. Of about 9,700 clones listed, around 75% are singletons. The sample comes from a study of PD-1 blockade in classical Hodgkin lymphoma. CDR1 and CDR2 from the germline V gene are SGHDT and YYEEEE. The CDR3 sequence is 15 residues long. Trimming cost V 3 bases and J 7 bases; bases outside gene matches: 11. Time point given: cycle 4 day 1 (C4D1), after more than five weeks of nivolumab. Each patient's relapse followed autologous stem cell transplantation, and brentuximab vedotin exposure varied. Magnetic negative selection purified CD4+ T cells from thawed PBMCs.

This material consisted of CD4+ T cells from blood, taken before the fourth cycle of nivolumab. The chain is built from TRBV5-6 and TRBJ2-3; 7 bases are a match to TRBD1. The TCR sequence derives from a human donor with classical Hodgkin lymphoma. This chain's CDR3 is CASSSSGQFLYTQYF. The CDR3, as DNA: TGTGCCAGCAGCTCCTCGGGACAGTTTTTATATACGCAGTATTTT.